This T cell receptor beta chain emerged from a study of patients and donors after allogeneic stem cell transplantation. In TCRdb, the RT-PCR reads were re-called with MiXCR into one record per CDR3 protein. The top ten clones hold less than 8% of a sample with fewer than 500,000 distinct CDR3 sequences, 16% of them seen once. The CDR3 consists of 14 residues. The germline CDR1 and CDR2 sequences are MGHDK and SYGVNS. V lost 6 bases, J lost 6 bases, and 12 bases lay in between. This clonotype showed up many times. Input material: blood, either unsorted or a sorted T cell fraction (not recorded which). This clonotype was obtained from a human donor who was either an allogeneic HSCT recipient or a stem cell or donor lymphocyte infusion donor (not recorded which). It is not recorded whose cells these are; they may come from a transplant donor. V usage is TRBV25-1 and J usage is TRBJ1-6; D gene ambiguous. CDR3 residues: CASSEVGFNSPLHF. The CDR3 coding sequence is TGTGCCAGCAGCGAAGTGGGCTTTAATTCACCCCTCCACTTT.